This record covers a single T cell receptor (beta chain). The data originate from a study of technical replicates of blood from a few donors. Method: immunoSEQ multiplex PCR; TCRdb's copy keeps in-frame clones and lacks some. In the table there are approximately 44,000 clones, 90% to 97% of which are singletons. Sample: T cells isolated from PBMCs. The clonotype was recovered from a human donor in good health.

CDR3 nucleotide sequence: TGTGCCAGCAGCTTAGGAGCGGGAGGCTTCACAGATACGCAGTATTTT. It translates to CASSLGAGGFTDTQYF. The J gene is TRBJ2-3, the V gene TRBV7-3; 9 bases align to TRBD2. This CDR3 region has 16 residues. CDR1 SGHTA and CDR2 FQGTGA come from the germline V gene. V lost 2 bases, J lost 2 bases, and 5 bases stayed unmatched.